This entry describes one T cell receptor beta chain. This sample is part of a study of shared T cell receptors in the human thymus. V lost 2 bases to trimming and J lost 0 bases, with 16 bases between them. This CDR3 has 18 amino acids. CDR1 SGHVS and CDR2 FQNEAQ come from the germline V gene. Only in-frame clones appear in the TCRdb table, and some are missing; sequencing was by immunoSEQ multiplex PCR. The sample shows about 660,000 clones, about 90% of them seen only once. These data also formed part of another study, on human thymus T cells. According to that study: Corrective surgery for congenital heart defects was being performed on the healthy Finnish infants who were the donors. Resections that were taken during corrective heart surgery supplied the thymus tissue. The authors found apparently biased V and J gene usage in thymic and blood repertoires. Related research has reported that thymic repertoires overlap highly among unrelated individuals.

This chain connects TRBV7-8 to TRBJ2-2, with D possibly matching TRBD2 (5 bases). Sequenced: thymocytes. The origin of this receptor is a boy younger than two with a congenital heart defect. The CDR3 spells CASSLKWTPKPNTGELFF. DNA of the CDR3: TGTGCCAGCAGCTTAAAATGGACTCCCAAACCGAACACCGGGGAGCTGTTTTTT.